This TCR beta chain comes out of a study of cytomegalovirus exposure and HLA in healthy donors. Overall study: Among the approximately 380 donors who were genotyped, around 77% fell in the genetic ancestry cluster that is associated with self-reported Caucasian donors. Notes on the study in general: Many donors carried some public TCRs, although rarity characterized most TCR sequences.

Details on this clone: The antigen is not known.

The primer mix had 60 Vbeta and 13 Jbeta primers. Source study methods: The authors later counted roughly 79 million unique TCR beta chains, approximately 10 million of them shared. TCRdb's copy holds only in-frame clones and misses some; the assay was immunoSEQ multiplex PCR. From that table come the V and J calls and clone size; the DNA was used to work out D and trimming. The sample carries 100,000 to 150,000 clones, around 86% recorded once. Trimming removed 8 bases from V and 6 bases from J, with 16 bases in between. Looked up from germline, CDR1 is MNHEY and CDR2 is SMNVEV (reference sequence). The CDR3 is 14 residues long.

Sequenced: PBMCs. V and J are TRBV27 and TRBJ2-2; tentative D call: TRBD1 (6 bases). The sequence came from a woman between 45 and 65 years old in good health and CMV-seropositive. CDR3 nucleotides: TGTGCCAGCGGGCCAACAGGGATCCCCGGGGAGCTGTTTTTT. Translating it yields CASGPTGIPGELFF.